This record looks at one T cell receptor beta chain sequence and its context. The target of this receptor is not known. Base qualities are missing; no much larger clone stands one base away. The germline V gene yields SGHAT for CDR1 and FQNNGV for CDR2. V and J are trimmed by 5 bases and 4 bases, and the gene matches miss 6 bases of the junction. The CDR3, from cysteine to phenylalanine, totals 15 residues. The read is trimmed to its CDR3 DNA, 45 bases read in frame from base 1. TCRbeta CDR3 regions were amplified from genomic DNA using the immunoSEQ Assay, a bias-controlled multiplex PCR. The paper's processing steps were these. Within the assay, amplification of reference gene primers was used to estimate how many nucleated cells each sample contained. To quantify the absolute abundance of each unique TCRbeta CDR3 rearrangement, sequence reads were collapsed and filtered. For each sample, productive Simpson clonality was calculated as the square root of Simpson's diversity index over productive rearrangements. In its TCRdb copy, this immuneACCESS table keeps in-frame sequences only and misses some clones. Where compared with another copy, unresolved V genes explain less than half of these, and the others have no known cause. D and trimming were read from the DNA, whereas the V and J calls and clone size are those reported in that table. Present in this sample are some 120,000 clones, approximately 68% of which were seen just once. Roughly 2% of the sample goes to the ten largest clones.

This record belongs to a study of blood T cell repertoires in COVID-19 (TCRdb year 2020). With regard to the full study: Samples covering the acute and convalescent phases of COVID-19 were provided by collaborators in the United States, Italy and Spain. Where available, HLA class I and class II types were taken from metadata supplied by the sample provider and were not determined by assay-based typing. Nearly every sample came with metadata listing a de-identified subject ID, COVID-19 status, age in years and sex. The material from the prospective study consisted of cDNA or gDNA derived from T cells, B-cell-depleted T cells, or PBMCs. Deeply sampled blood TCRbeta repertoires from subjects exposed to, actively infected with, or recovered from COVID-19 were included in the dataset. A freely available public database, intended as a resource for researchers studying the immune response to SARS-CoV-2, is where the repertoires were released. The samples were drawn from two sources: the first 160 participants of the ongoing ImmuneRACE study, and fewer than 1,500 subjects contributed by 6 global collaborators. The paper as a whole reports these results and caveats: The amount of clinical and demographic metadata varied by source and participant and was provided uncurated.

Each collaborating institution followed its own protocols to collect whole blood in K2EDTA tubes. For TCRbeta analysis, collaborator samples were shipped as frozen whole blood, as isolated PBMCs, or as DNA extracted from either sample type. Sequences were obtained from peripheral blood. The clonotype was recovered from a woman in her sixties or seventies with acute or convalescent COVID-19. The rearrangement combines TRBV11-2 with TRBJ2-5; TRBD1 fits 11 bases in the junction. The sequenced DNA is TGTGCCAGCAGCCCCGGACAGGGGGCTTTAGAGACCCAGTACTTC. This encodes CASSPGQGALETQYF.